This TCR beta chain was sequenced for a study of blood T cell repertoires in COVID-19. In the study overall: Sites across the United States, Italy and Spain contributed samples from acute and convalescent COVID-19.

CDR1 MDHEN and CDR2 SYDVKM come from the germline V gene. Losses at the gene ends were 5 bases for V and 6 bases for J; bases not matched to a gene: 4. CDR3 length: 13 amino acids. In terms of age and location, participants ranged from roughly 18 to 100 years and lived in about 25 US areas. Assay used: immunoSEQ multiplex PCR; TCRdb lists only in-frame clones, some missing. Among about 200,000 clones listed, under 90% were seen once. V gene TRBV28 combines with J gene TRBJ1-1, with TRBD1 matching 9 bases. Sequences were obtained from PBMCs or T cells enriched from blood (not recorded which). The sequence was obtained from a woman aged 25-40 years with acute COVID-19. The DNA for the CDR3 is TGTGCCAGCAGTCGGGACAGGGCTTCTGAAGCTTTCTTT. It specifies CASSRDRASEAFF.